The 18 T cell receptor beta chains presented below share a single source sample, sequenced in a study of T cell responses to AZD1222 COVID-19 vaccine. Using immunoSEQ multiplex PCR, the repertoire was profiled, and TCRdb retains in-frame clones only, with some absent. This sample has over 95,000 clones, with roughly 89% found just once. Specimen: peripheral blood, collected on day 0 of AZD1222 vaccination. The receptor source for this set is an adult in good health.

The chain recombines TRBV9 with TRBJ1-1; D unclear. Trimming cost V 0 bases and J 2 bases, with 8 bases left between them. Per germline, CDR1 SGDLS and CDR2 YYNGEE. The CDR3 consists of 14 residues. The CDR3 sequence is CASSVDVGNTEAFF. As DNA, the CDR3 is TGTGCCAGCAGCGTAGACGTCGGAAACACTGAAGCTTTCTTT.

This sequence joins TRBV7-2 and TRBJ1-6; D is unclear. The CDR3 contains 15 residues. Between the trimmed V and J ends, which lost 1 base and 15 bases, there was a span of 19 bases. Germline V gene data show CDR1 as SGHTA and CDR2 as FQGNSA. Here the CDR3 reads CASSLGGVNRVLLHF. In DNA, the CDR3 is TGTGCCAGCAGCTTAGGCGGGGTGAACCGGGTCCTCCTCCACTTT.

The genes are TRBV28 and TRBJ2-4; D is uncertain. Germline CDR1 reads MDHEN; CDR2 reads SYDVKM. The CDR3 length is 15 residues. Trimming shortened V by 6 bases and J by 7 bases, and 19 bases separated the two germline ends. CDR3 region: CASSRPRGSFNIQYF. The DNA for the CDR3 is TGTGCCAGCAGCCGCCCGCGAGGTTCGTTTAACATTCAGTACTTC.

The chain links TRBV5-4 to TRBJ2-5, with unresolved D. The V and J ends lost 1 base and 5 bases respectively, with 6 bases between them. Germline CDR1 SGHNT, CDR2 YYREEE (reference sequence). The CDR3 contains 12 residues. In nucleotides, the CDR3 is TGTGCCAGCAGCTTGCGCGCCGAGACCCAGTACTTC. Amino acids: CASSLRAETQYF. Supplemented by reference TRBV5-4 and TRBJ2-5, the full variable domain reads ETGVTQSPTHLIKTRGQQVTLRCSSQSGHNTVSWYQQALGQGPQFIFQYYREEENGRGNFPPRFSGLQFPNYSSELNVNALELDDSALYLCASSLRAETQYFGPGTRLLVL.

The chain has TRBV20-1 and TRBJ2-1, with D perhaps matching TRBD2 (6 bases). The CDR3 sequence is 15 residues long. Germline V lookup: CDR1 DFQATT, CDR2 SNEGSKA (reference sequence). V was pared by 3 bases and J by 6 bases, with 18 bases between. CDR3 in DNA: TGCAGTGCTAGTGATTTTGAGGAGGGCTCCAATGAGCAGTTCTTC. As protein: CSASDFEEGSNEQFF.

This clone was seen only a few times. The V gene is TRBV7-8, the J gene TRBJ2-2; no clear D gene. Germline V lookup: CDR1 SGHVS, CDR2 FQNEAQ. Trimming took 2 bases from V and 5 from J, leaving 9 bases between them. The CDR3 is made up of 14 amino acids. CDR3: CASSLIVETGELFF. The CDR3 coding sequence is TGTGCCAGCAGCTTAATCGTCGAGACCGGGGAGCTGTTTTTT. Full variable domain (rest looked up from reference TRBV7-8 and TRBJ2-2): GAGVSQSPRYKVAKRGQDVALRCDPISGHVSLFWYQQALGQGPEFLTYFQNEAQLDKSGLPSDRFFAERPEGSVSTLKIQRTQQEDSAVYLCASSLIVETGELFFGEGSRLTVL.

In DNA, the CDR3 is TGTGCCAGCAGCGACAGGACAGGAGTTGATGGCTACACCTTC. Translation gives CASSDRTGVDGYTF. V gene TRBV7-6 combines with J gene TRBJ1-2; 7 bases line up with TRBD1. The CDR3 loop spans 14 amino acids. Germline values: CDR1 SGHVS, CDR2 FNYEAQ. V gave up 5 bases and J gave up 6 bases; unmatched junction bases: 9. The entire variable domain, with the rest obtained from reference TRBV7-6 and TRBJ1-2, is as follows: GAGVSQSPRYKVTKRGQDVALRCDPISGHVSLYWYRQALGQGPEFLTYFNYEAQQDKSGLPNDRFSAERPEGSISTLTIQRTEQRDSAMYRCASSDRTGVDGYTFGSGTRLTVV.

This chain uses TRBV7-9 with TRBJ1-2; 8 bases are a match to TRBD1. Germline lookup yields CDR1 SEHNR and CDR2 FQNEAQ (reference sequence). V gave up 5 bases and J gave up 6 bases; unmatched junction bases: 8. The CDR3 totals 14 residues. CDR3 bases: TGTGCCAGCAGCGGCCGGGACAGGCTCCATGGCTACACCTTC. It is translated as CASSGRDRLHGYTF. Together with reference TRBV7-9 and TRBJ1-2, the CDR3 gives the full variable domain: DTGVSQNPRHKITKRGQNVTFRCDPISEHNRLYWYRQTLGQGPEFLTYFQNEAQLEKSRLLSDRFSAERPKGSFSTLEIQRTEQGDSAMYLCASSGRDRLHGYTFGSGTRLTVV.

In DNA form, the CDR3 reads TGTGCCAGCAGCGTAGGGGGTGGAGGTCCAAATAATTCACCCCTCCACTTT. Translation gives CASSVGGGGPNNSPLHF. J is TRBJ1-6 and V is TRBV9; D is uncertain. Trimming cost V 0 bases and J 5 bases, with 15 bases left between them. The CDR3 loop spans 17 amino acids. CDR1 and CDR2 (germline): SGDLS, YYNGEE.

V gene TRBV11-1 combines with J gene TRBJ2-1, with D perhaps matching TRBD2 (6 bases). The V end lost 5 bases, the J end lost 9 bases, and 20 bases lay between the germline ends. The CDR3 sequence is 15 residues long. CDR1 and CDR2 from the germline V gene are SGHAT and FQDESV (reference sequence). Written as DNA, the CDR3 is TGTGCCAGCAGCCGAGGCGGGACGGACCCCCGTGAGCAGTTCTTC. Amino acids: CASSRGGTDPREQFF. Together with reference TRBV11-1 and TRBJ2-1, the CDR3 gives the full variable domain: EAEVAQSPRYKITEKSQAVAFWCDPISGHATLYWYRQILGQGPELLVQFQDESVVDDSQLPKDRFSAERLKGVDSTLKIQPAELGDSAMYLCASSRGGTDPREQFFGPGTRLTVL.

The V call is TRBV7-2, the J call TRBJ2-3; the D is unclear. Germline V gene data show CDR1 as SGHTA and CDR2 as FQGNSA. V was pared by 2 bases and J by 5 bases, with 5 bases between. The CDR3 extends over 12 amino acids. The CDR3 sequence: CASSLQRDTQYF. The CDR3, as DNA: TGTGCCAGCAGCTTACAGAGAGATACGCAGTATTTT. Based on the CDR3 plus reference TRBV7-2 and TRBJ2-3, the full variable domain is GAGVSQSPSNKVTEKGKDVELRCDPISGHTALYWYRQSLGQGLEFLIYFQGNSAPDKSGLPSDRFSAERTGGSVSTLTIQRTQQEDSAVYLCASSLQRDTQYFGPGTRLTVL.

As concerns this clone: One end of the junction does not line up with germline, which may come from a read error. V and J are TRBV7-2 and TRBJ2-3, with 7 bases aligning to TRBD2. Germline V gives CDR1 SGHTA, CDR2 FQGNSA. The length of the CDR3 is 15 residues. CDR3 sequence reads: CASSDSSGGTDTQYF. CDR3 sequence (DNA): TGTGCCAGCAGCGATTCTAGCGGCGGCACCGATACGCAGTATTTT.

The table lists this clone with a few counts. The V call is TRBV15, the J call TRBJ1-2; D may be TRBD1 (6 bases). The CDR3 covers 13 residues. CDR1 and CDR2 (germline): LNHNV, YYDKDF (reference sequence). With 3 bases removed from V and 6 bases from J, the gap between germline ends came to 11 bases. The CDR3 nucleotides read TGTGCCACCAGCAGGAGGACAGATCATGGCTACACCTTC. The encoded protein is CATSRRTDHGYTF. Filled out from reference TRBV15 and TRBJ1-2, the complete variable domain reads DAMVIQNPRYQVTQFGKPVTLSCSQTLNHNVMYWYQQKSSQAPKLLFHYYDKDFNNEADTPDNFQSRRPNTSFCFLDIRSPGLGDTAMYLCATSRRTDHGYTFGSGTRLTVV.

The rearrangement uses TRBV10-3 and TRBJ1-1; 7 bases match TRBD1. Germline V gene lookup returns CDR1 ENHRY and CDR2 SYGVKD. The CDR3 is made up of 14 amino acids. The junction had 9 bases not matched to a gene; V was cut back by 10 bases and J by 1 base. CDR3 protein: CASNPGTENTEAFF. CDR3 bases: TGTGCCAGCAACCCCGGGACAGAGAACACTGAAGCTTTCTTT.

This clone was found a few times. The J gene is TRBJ2-6, the V gene TRBV30; no definite D call. The CDR3 is 14 residues long. Trimming left V 2 bases short and J 2 bases short, with 7 bases between. Germline loops: CDR1 GTSNPN, CDR2 SVGIG (reference sequence). The CDR3 DNA is TGTGCCTGGAGTTTTGGGGCTGGGGCCAACGTCCTGACTTTC. Its translation is CAWSFGAGANVLTF.

V gene TRBV27 combines with J gene TRBJ2-7; D is unresolved. This CDR3 spans 14 amino acids. Trimming shortened V by 4 bases and J by 1 base, and 11 bases separated the two germline ends. Germline V gene sequence: CDR1 MNHEY, CDR2 SMNVEV (reference sequence). CDR3 sequence: CASSSPARSYEQYF. As DNA, the CDR3 is TGTGCCAGCAGTTCCCCCGCCAGGTCCTACGAGCAGTACTTC.

This chain connects TRBV7-8 to TRBJ2-7; 10 bases match TRBD2. This CDR3 is 17 amino acids long. The trim removed 2 bases at V and 2 bases at J, leaving 9 bases unmatched. Germline V gene sequence: CDR1 SGHVS, CDR2 FQNEAQ. The CDR3: CASSLSSGSIATYEQYF. The CDR3 nucleotides are TGTGCCAGCAGCTTATCTAGCGGGAGTATAGCCACCTACGAGCAGTACTTC.

J is TRBJ1-2 and V is TRBV3-1 (or the pseudogene TRBV3-2); 7 bases match TRBD1. The V and J ends lost 0 bases and 4 bases, in that order; junction bases with no gene match: 5. Germline loops: CDR1 LGHDT, CDR2 YNNKEL (reference sequence). This CDR3 is 15 amino acids long. CDR3 nucleotide sequence: TGTGCCAGCAGCCAAGATATTGGGACAGTCTATGGCTACACCTTC. Encoded protein: CASSQDIGTVYGYTF.